The 17 T cell receptor beta chains listed next were all sequenced from one sample in a study of blood T cell repertoires in COVID-19. Sequenced by immunoSEQ multiplex PCR; TCRdb stores in-frame clones only, minus some. The sample lists roughly 250,000 clones; about 88% were seen once. The sample taken for sequencing was peripheral blood. All receptors come from a woman in her 40s who had recovered from COVID-19.

This clone has a single count. The rearrangement links TRBV5-1 to TRBJ2-1; D possibly corresponds to TRBD2 (6 bases). The CDR3 sequence is 16 residues long. From germline, CDR1 is SGHRS and CDR2 YFSETQ. V was pared by 1 base and J by 9 bases, with 20 bases between. CDR3 DNA: TGCGCCAGCAGCTTGTATCCGGGAGCTCCCTCCGGTGAGCAGTTCTTC. Its translation is CASSLYPGAPSGEQFF. The full variable domain, with the rest looked up from reference TRBV5-1 and TRBJ2-1, is KAGVTQTPRYLIKTRGQQVTLSCSPISGHRSVSWYQQTPGQGLQFLFEYFSETQRNKGNFPGRFSGRQFSNSRSEMNVSTLELGDSALYLCASSLYPGAPSGEQFFGPGTRLTVL.

The V gene is TRBV7-3, the J gene TRBJ2-3; TRBD1 might be the D (6 bases). CDR3 length: 15 residues. In germline, CDR1 is SGHTA, CDR2 FQGTGA. V was trimmed by 4 bases and J by 3 bases, leaving 14 bases between them. CDR3 residues: CASSSQGIGTDTQYF. The CDR3 DNA follows: TGTGCCAGCAGCTCACAGGGTATTGGGACAGATACGCAGTATTTT.

This chain links TRBV28 with TRBJ2-1; 7 nucleotides align to TRBD1. The V segment lost 5 bases and the J segment 9 bases; nucleotides outside the gene matches: 10. The germline gives CDR1 MDHEN, CDR2 SYDVKM. The CDR3 is 14 amino acids. CDR3 nucleotide sequence: TGTGCCAGCAGTGAATCCAGGACAGGCGGTGAGCAGTTCTTC. Translating it yields CASSESRTGGEQFF. The complete variable domain, with remaining parts taken from reference TRBV28 and TRBJ2-1, reads DVKVTQSSRYLVKRTGEKVFLECVQDMDHENMFWYRQDPGLGLRLIYFSYDVKMKEKGDIPEGYSVSREKKERFSLILESASTNQTSMYLCASSESRTGGEQFFGPGTRLTVL.

Notes on this clone: The same CDR3 is also encoded by other DNA sequences in this sample. For the CDR3, the DNA is TGTGCCAGCAGTCTAGCCGGTGGCACCGGGGAGCTGTTTTTT. Protein: CASSLAGGTGELFF. The genes are TRBV7-2 and TRBJ2-2; maybe TRBD2 (5 bases). The CDR3 has 14 amino acids. Germline CDR1 SGHTA, CDR2 FQGNSA. Trimming took 6 bases from V and 4 from J, leaving 12 bases between them. Combining the CDR3 with reference TRBV7-2 and TRBJ2-2 gives the whole variable domain GAGVSQSPSNKVTEKGKDVELRCDPISGHTALYWYRQSLGQGLEFLIYFQGNSAPDKSGLPSDRFSAERTGGSVSTLTIQRTQQEDSAVYLCASSLAGGTGELFFGEGSRLTVL.

The CDR3 sequence is CASSYGQGGNQPQHF. The CDR3 coding sequence is TGTGCCAGCAGTTACGGACAGGGGGGCAATCAGCCCCAGCATTTT. The V and J genes are TRBV6-6 and TRBJ1-5; TRBD1 aligns across 10 bases. In germline, CDR1 is MNHNY, CDR2 SVGAGI (reference sequence). V was pared by 2 bases and J by 2 bases, with 0 bases of the junction left unmatched. This CDR3 spans 15 amino acids.

The CDR3: CASSPMGRTGGAPLHF. In nucleotides, the CDR3 is TGTGCCAGCAGTCCTATGGGGCGGACAGGGGGCGCCCCCCTCCACTTT. V is TRBV7-2 and J is TRBJ1-6; 11 positions match TRBD1. V shed 6 bases, J shed 13 bases, and the junction held 14 bases outside the gene matches. This CDR3 has 16 amino acids. CDR1 is SGHTA and CDR2 is FQGNSA in the germline V gene.

V gene TRBV27 combines with J gene TRBJ2-6; D might be TRBD2 (6 bases). Germline values: CDR1 MNHEY, CDR2 SMNVEV (reference sequence). There are 16 residues in the CDR3. The V end was cut by 2 bases, the J end by 0 bases, with 8 bases between. The CDR3 nucleotides read TGTGCCAGCAGTTTACGGGACTTCTCTGGGGCCAACGTCCTGACTTTC. It translates to CASSLRDFSGANVLTF.

The chain joins TRBV28 to TRBJ1-2; 7 bases agree with TRBD1. The J segment lost 4 bases and the V segment lost 2 bases, leaving 7 bases of the junction unmatched. CDR3 length: 15 amino acids. Per germline, CDR1 MDHEN and CDR2 SYDVKM. CDR3 sequence: CASSLGAGQSYGYTF. The CDR3 bases are TGTGCCAGCAGTTTAGGCGCGGGACAGAGCTATGGCTACACCTTC.

The V gene is TRBV7-3, the J gene TRBJ1-2; D unresolved. V lost 4 bases and J 8 bases, leaving 20 bases between the germline ends. This CDR3 contains 15 residues. The germline V gene has CDR1 SGHTA and CDR2 FQGTGA. The DNA of the CDR3 is TGTGCCAGCAGCTCGGAAGGAGGGAGAGTGGGGGGCTACACCTTC. It yields the protein CASSSEGGRVGGYTF.

This clone has just one count. This rearrangement joins TRBV13 to TRBJ1-4; 11 nucleotides align to TRBD1. This CDR3 has 15 residues. The V gene end was trimmed by 5 bases and the J gene end by 8 bases; junction bases not matched to a gene: 7. Germline V gives CDR1 PRHDT, CDR2 FYEKMQ (reference sequence). CDR3 sequence: CASSVTGTGGEKLFF. For the CDR3, the DNA is TGTGCCAGCAGCGTTACCGGGACAGGGGGGGAAAAACTGTTTTTT.

The rearrangement links TRBV28 to TRBJ2-1; 10 nucleotides align to TRBD1. Germline-derived CDR1 and CDR2 are MDHEN and SYDVKM. There are 16 residues in the CDR3. V shed 5 bases and J 4 bases; nucleotides not matched to a gene: 8. The CDR3 loop is CASSPKDRGLYNEQFF. In DNA form, the CDR3 reads TGTGCCAGCAGTCCAAAAGACAGGGGGCTTTACAATGAGCAGTTCTTC.

The V call is TRBV11-3, the J call TRBJ2-3; 9 bases match TRBD2. From germline, CDR1 is SGHNT and CDR2 YENEEA. V shed 1 base, J shed 2 bases, and the junction held 4 bases outside the gene matches. The CDR3 loop spans 16 amino acids. In nucleotides, the CDR3 is TGTGCCAGCAGCTTAGGAGCGGGGGGCACCACAGATACGCAGTATTTT. This encodes CASSLGAGGTTDTQYF.

The V gene is TRBV5-1, the J gene TRBJ2-5; 7 bases align to TRBD2. This CDR3 region has 14 residues. CDR1 is SGHRS and CDR2 is YFSETQ in the germline V gene. The ends lost 7 bases at V and 2 bases at J; junction bases unmatched: 8. CDR3 amino acids: CASQPPGGQETQYF. Written as DNA, the CDR3 is TGCGCCAGCCAACCCCCGGGGGGACAAGAGACCCAGTACTTC.

The chain couples TRBV6-2 or TRBV6-3 to TRBJ2-6; tentative D call: TRBD2 (6 bases). This CDR3 contains 18 residues. The germline V and J ends were trimmed by 0 bases and 2 bases, with 14 bases remaining between them. Germline V gives CDR1 MNHEY, CDR2 SVGEGT. In nucleotides, the CDR3 is TGTGCCAGCAGTTACTCGCGGGGAGGAACTACTGGGGCCAACGTCCTGACTTTC. This encodes CASSYSRGGTTGANVLTF.

V and J are TRBV5-6 and TRBJ1-1; 8 bases map to TRBD1. Germline lookup yields CDR1 SGHDT and CDR2 YYEEEE. J lost 3 bases, V lost 3 bases, and 4 bases had no gene match. The CDR3 loop spans 14 amino acids. CDR3 sequence reads: CASSSTGVDTEAFF. The CDR3 DNA reads TGTGCCAGCAGCTCGACAGGGGTGGACACTGAAGCTTTCTTT.

The V call is TRBV11-1, the J call TRBJ2-3, with 9 nucleotides matching TRBD1. Unmatched junction bases numbered 8, after V lost 6 bases and J lost 1 base. CDR3 length equals 16 residues. In germline, CDR1 is SGHAT, CDR2 FQDESV (reference sequence). CDR3 sequence (DNA): TGTGCCAGCAGGCGGACAGGGGAGGGAGGCACAGATACGCAGTATTTT. This encodes CASRRTGEGGTDTQYF.

The chain links TRBV6-1 to TRBJ2-7, with 8 bases fitting TRBD2. Losses at the gene ends were 7 bases for V and 6 bases for J; bases not matched to a gene: 5. CDR1 MNHNS and CDR2 SASEGT come from the germline V gene. The CDR3 spans 12 residues. The DNA for the CDR3 is TGTGCCAGCATCGGGACTAGACGCGAGCAGTACTTC. It codes for CASIGTRREQYF.